This paragraph reports one T cell receptor (beta chain). Some clones are missing from TCRdb's copy, which holds only in-frame ones; the method was immunoSEQ multiplex PCR. The sample comprises over 200,000 clones, nearly 90% of which are singletons, and about 10% rests with the top ten. The entry originates in a study of blood T cell repertoires in COVID-19. Material for sequencing was PBMCs or T cells enriched from blood (not recorded which). This TCR came from a man aged 30 to 45 who had recovered from COVID-19.

The CDR3, as DNA: TGTGCCAGCAGCCAAGTCGGAACGGGCAGGGCTATCTACGAGCAGTACTTC. Its translation is CASSQVGTGRAIYEQYF. V usage is TRBV14 and J usage is TRBJ2-7, with a possible D match to TRBD1 (5 bases). Germline loops: CDR1 SGHDN, CDR2 FVKESK. The CDR3 has 17 residues. Between the trimmed V and J ends, which lost 1 base and 3 bases, there was a span of 19 bases.